This T cell receptor (beta chain) was sequenced in a study of shared clonotypes between healthy human individuals. As for the study in general: CD8 memory received one plate per donor, CD8 naive two, CD4 memory three and CD4 naive three.

Using immunoSEQ multiplex PCR, the repertoire was profiled, and TCRdb retains in-frame clones only, with some absent. The table lists about 1 million clones, around 74% of them singletons. This CDR3 comprises 17 residues. Germline CDR1 and CDR2: SGHRS and YFSETQ. V was clipped by 0 bases and J by 9 bases; unmatched bases: 10. The study, taken as a whole, reports: Shared across a few donors were around 4.7% of the naive CD4 clonotypes. Against clonotypes common to all four donors, non-shared ones had lower generation probabilities.

Concerning this clone: Antigen unknown.

The sequence came from a man younger than 35 in good health. The chain joins TRBV5-1 to TRBJ1-6; TRBD1 aligns across 9 bases. The specimen sequenced was memory CD4+ T cells sorted from blood. Indicated subset: CD45RA-negative fraction. Here the CDR3 reads CASSLAVQGAHSSPLHF. CDR3 in DNA: TGCGCCAGCAGCTTGGCTGTACAGGGGGCGCATAGTTCACCCCTCCACTTT.